This is a list of T cell receptor beta chains from one sample in a study of healthy donors' naive CD4 and CD8 T cells. TCRdb re-analysed the reads in MiXCR, keeping a single row per CDR3 protein. The repertoire holds approximately 180,000 distinct CDR3 sequences, with 65% to 75% as singletons. The specimen sequenced was naive CD4+ and CD8+ T cells sorted from blood, pooled from several donors. The source is a pool of human donors in good health; the sample pools cells from several healthy donors. Each CDR3 is given with its conserved first and last residue. A D gene is named only where the DNA matches it firmly. Clone size appears in some rows only: once, few, many, or a class for an expanded clone.

cdr3_nt: TGCAGCGCCATAACTAGCGGGCGGTCCTACGAGCAGTACTTC
cdr3_aa: CSAITSGRSYEQYF
j_call: TRBJ2-7
d_call: TRBD2
clone_size: NA
v_call: TRBV29-1

cdr3_nt: TGTGCCAGTAGCGGTATGGGCCACTCCTACAATGAGCAGTTCTTC
cdr3_aa: CASSGMGHSYNEQFF
j_call: TRBJ2-1
d_call: NA
clone_size: once
v_call: TRBV19

cdr3_nt: TGTGCCAGCAGTCGCATCCAGAACACTGAAGCTTTCTTT
cdr3_aa: CASSRIQNTEAFF
j_call: TRBJ1-1
d_call: NA
clone_size: few
v_call: TRBV6-2/TRBV6-3

cdr3_nt: TGTGCCAGCAGTATCGGGACAGCGAACACTGAAGCTTTCTTT
cdr3_aa: CASSIGTANTEAFF
j_call: TRBJ1-1
d_call: TRBD1
clone_size: NA
v_call: TRBV12-3/TRBV12-4

cdr3_nt: TGTGCCTGGGGACTATACTACGAGCAGTACTTC
cdr3_aa: CAWGLYYEQYF
j_call: TRBJ2-7
d_call: NA
clone_size: NA
v_call: TRBV30

cdr3_nt: TGTGCCAGCAGTTATCGTACCCTTGGACAGGCTAACTATGGCTACACCTTC
cdr3_aa: CASSYRTLGQANYGYTF
j_call: TRBJ1-2
d_call: TRBD1
clone_size: few
v_call: TRBV6-5

cdr3_nt: TGTGCCAGCAGTTTGGGGACACCGAACACCGGGGAGCTGTTTTTT
cdr3_aa: CASSLGTPNTGELFF
j_call: TRBJ2-2
d_call: NA
clone_size: NA
v_call: TRBV12-3/TRBV12-4

cdr3_nt: TGCAGCGCACTAGGGACAGGGCATGGCTACACCTTC
cdr3_aa: CSALGTGHGYTF
j_call: TRBJ1-2
d_call: TRBD1
clone_size: few
v_call: TRBV29-1

cdr3_nt: TGTGCCTGGAGTGTACTGACCTCGGCCGCAAACCTATACAATGAGCAGTTCTTC
cdr3_aa: CAWSVLTSAANLYNEQFF
j_call: TRBJ2-1
d_call: NA
clone_size: NA
v_call: TRBV30

cdr3_nt: TGTGCCAGCAGTTTATCGGAAGGATCCTTGGATACGCAGTATTTT
cdr3_aa: CASSLSEGSLDTQYF
j_call: TRBJ2-3
d_call: NA
clone_size: NA
v_call: TRBV27

cdr3_nt: TGTGCCAGCAGCCCTATTTATAGCGGGGGGGCTGGGAACACAGATACGCAGTATTTT
cdr3_aa: CASSPIYSGGAGNTDTQYF
j_call: TRBJ2-3
d_call: TRBD2
clone_size: NA
v_call: TRBV6-5

cdr3_nt: TGCAGCGCGCCCGGACACTTGAACACTGAAGCTTTCTTT
cdr3_aa: CSAPGHLNTEAFF
j_call: TRBJ1-1
d_call: NA
clone_size: NA
v_call: TRBV29-1

cdr3_nt: TGTGCCAGTAGTATTGGAGCAGGGAGGTCTGGGGCCAACGTCCTGACTTTC
cdr3_aa: CASSIGAGRSGANVLTF
j_call: TRBJ2-6
d_call: NA
clone_size: NA
v_call: TRBV19

cdr3_nt: TGTGCCAGTAGTATGGGTGGAGAGGAGACCCAGTACTTC
cdr3_aa: CASSMGGEETQYF
j_call: TRBJ2-5
d_call: NA
clone_size: few
v_call: TRBV19

cdr3_nt: TGTGCCAGCCATTTAACAGCCAACACTAACTATGGCTACACCTTC
cdr3_aa: CASHLTANTNYGYTF
j_call: TRBJ1-2
d_call: NA
clone_size: NA
v_call: TRBV5-5

cdr3_nt: TGCAGCGTTCAACGGCGCACTGAAGCTTTCTTT
cdr3_aa: CSVQRRTEAFF
j_call: TRBJ1-1
d_call: NA
clone_size: NA
v_call: TRBV29-1

cdr3_nt: TGCAGTGCTAGAGACAGCGGGACTAAACCTTACGAGCAGTACTTC
cdr3_aa: CSARDSGTKPYEQYF
j_call: TRBJ2-7
d_call: TRBD2
clone_size: NA
v_call: TRBV20-1

cdr3_nt: TGTGCCAGCAGCTTAGAAAGGGTCGACACTGAAGCTTTCTTT
cdr3_aa: CASSLERVDTEAFF
j_call: TRBJ1-1
d_call: NA
clone_size: NA
v_call: TRBV11-2

cdr3_nt: TGTGCCAGCAGCGCGGGACTAGCGGGAGACAATGAGCAGTTCTTC
cdr3_aa: CASSAGLAGDNEQFF
j_call: TRBJ2-1
d_call: TRBD2
clone_size: NA
v_call: TRBV5-6

cdr3_nt: TGTGCCAGCAGCCAAGGTCTAGCGGGAGATGTCAGCCAGTTCTTC
cdr3_aa: CASSQGLAGDVSQFF
j_call: TRBJ2-1
d_call: TRBD2
clone_size: NA
v_call: TRBV14

cdr3_nt: TGTGCCAGCACCCAAGGTGTGAATCGAGACTCCTACAATGAGCAGTTCTTC
cdr3_aa: CASTQGVNRDSYNEQFF
j_call: TRBJ2-1
d_call: NA
clone_size: NA
v_call: TRBV6-1

cdr3_nt: TGCAGCGTTGAAGATCTCAAGGGGAGGGCGAGAACTGAAGCTTTCTTT
cdr3_aa: CSVEDLKGRARTEAFF
j_call: TRBJ1-1
d_call: NA
clone_size: NA
v_call: TRBV29-1

cdr3_nt: TGTGCCAGTAGTAGAGAGGTCCGTAGAACTGAAGCTTTCTTT
cdr3_aa: CASSREVRRTEAFF
j_call: TRBJ1-1
d_call: NA
clone_size: NA
v_call: TRBV19

cdr3_nt: TGCAGTGCTGGGGACACCAGCTATGGCTACACCTTC
cdr3_aa: CSAGDTSYGYTF
j_call: TRBJ1-2
d_call: NA
clone_size: NA
v_call: TRBV20-1

cdr3_nt: TGCGCCAGCAGCCAAGATAATTGGGGGACAGGGCACTACGAGCAGTACTTC
cdr3_aa: CASSQDNWGTGHYEQYF
j_call: TRBJ2-7
d_call: TRBD1
clone_size: NA
v_call: TRBV4-1

cdr3_nt: TGCAGTACAAGAGTCGCAGGGACTTTGGGCACTGAAGCTTTCTTT
cdr3_aa: CSTRVAGTLGTEAFF
j_call: TRBJ1-1
d_call: NA
clone_size: NA
v_call: TRBV20-1

cdr3_nt: TGCAGCGTTGAGTCCTTCTCCTACAATGAGCAGTTCTTC
cdr3_aa: CSVESFSYNEQFF
j_call: TRBJ2-1
d_call: NA
clone_size: NA
v_call: TRBV29-1

cdr3_nt: TGCAGCGTTGAATTGGGGACGGCGGGGGAGCAGTACTTC
cdr3_aa: CSVELGTAGEQYF
j_call: TRBJ2-7
d_call: NA
clone_size: few
v_call: TRBV29-1

cdr3_nt: TGCAGCGTTGTCGGCGGGCTCTATGGCTACACCTTC
cdr3_aa: CSVVGGLYGYTF
j_call: TRBJ1-2
d_call: NA
clone_size: NA
v_call: TRBV29-1

cdr3_nt: TGTGCCAGCAGCTTAATCTTGGGACTAGCGGGTTCCTACAATGAGCAGTTCTTC
cdr3_aa: CASSLILGLAGSYNEQFF
j_call: TRBJ2-1
d_call: TRBD2
clone_size: once
v_call: TRBV11-1

cdr3_nt: TGTGCCTGCGCAGGGGATTATAGCAATCAGCCCCAGCATTTT
cdr3_aa: CACAGDYSNQPQHF
j_call: TRBJ1-5
d_call: NA
clone_size: NA
v_call: TRBV30

cdr3_nt: TGTGCCAGTAGTTTTCGACAGGGTGGGGGTTTCAATGAGCAGTTCTTC
cdr3_aa: CASSFRQGGGFNEQFF
j_call: TRBJ2-1
d_call: TRBD1
clone_size: NA
v_call: TRBV19

cdr3_nt: TGCAGCGTCGTTTTTGACTACGAGCAGTACTTC
cdr3_aa: CSVVFDYEQYF
j_call: TRBJ2-7
d_call: NA
clone_size: NA
v_call: TRBV29-1

cdr3_nt: TGCGCCAGCAGCTTGTGGGGTAGAGACACTGAAGCTTTCTTT
cdr3_aa: CASSLWGRDTEAFF
j_call: TRBJ1-1
d_call: NA
clone_size: NA
v_call: TRBV5-1

cdr3_nt: TGTGCCAGCAGTTCTTCCGGGACTACGCAAGAGACCCAGTACTTC
cdr3_aa: CASSSSGTTQETQYF
j_call: TRBJ2-5
d_call: TRBD2
clone_size: few
v_call: TRBV6-5

cdr3_nt: TGTGCCACCAGCAGACTGGCCAGGGCCCCTTATAGCAATCAGCCCCAGCATTTT
cdr3_aa: CATSRLARAPYSNQPQHF
j_call: TRBJ1-5
d_call: NA
clone_size: NA
v_call: TRBV15

cdr3_nt: TGTGCCAGCAGCTTAGAGAACACTGAAGCTTTCTTT
cdr3_aa: CASSLENTEAFF
j_call: TRBJ1-1
d_call: NA
clone_size: NA
v_call: TRBV7-9

cdr3_nt: TGTGCCAGCAGTTACAGGGGAGAGACCCAGTACTTC
cdr3_aa: CASSYRGETQYF
j_call: TRBJ2-5
d_call: TRBD1
clone_size: NA
v_call: TRBV27

cdr3_nt: TGCAGCGTCCCAACACGGACAGGGGGATACGAGCAGTACTTC
cdr3_aa: CSVPTRTGGYEQYF
j_call: TRBJ2-7
d_call: TRBD1
clone_size: NA
v_call: TRBV29-1

cdr3_nt: TGTGCCAGCAGCCTAACTAAAGGGGGGAGTACTGAAGCTTTCTTT
cdr3_aa: CASSLTKGGSTEAFF
j_call: TRBJ1-1
d_call: NA
clone_size: once
v_call: TRBV6-5

cdr3_nt: TGCAGCGTTGAGGACAGGCTATACGAGCAGTACTTC
cdr3_aa: CSVEDRLYEQYF
j_call: TRBJ2-7
d_call: TRBD1
clone_size: few
v_call: TRBV29-1

cdr3_nt: TGTGCCAGTAGTATACAGCGGATGAACACTGAAGCTTTCTTT
cdr3_aa: CASSIQRMNTEAFF
j_call: TRBJ1-1
d_call: NA
clone_size: NA
v_call: TRBV19

cdr3_nt: TGCGCCAGCAGCCAAATACAGGGGAGCTCTGGGGCCAACGTCCTGACTTTC
cdr3_aa: CASSQIQGSSGANVLTF
j_call: TRBJ2-6
d_call: TRBD1
clone_size: NA
v_call: TRBV4-1

cdr3_nt: TGTGCCAGCAGCCCTGGTGACAGGCCTCAAGAGACCCAGTACTTC
cdr3_aa: CASSPGDRPQETQYF
j_call: TRBJ2-5
d_call: NA
clone_size: few
v_call: TRBV6-6

cdr3_nt: TGTGCCAGTACCACAGACAGAGAGGGCACTGAAGCTTTCTTT
cdr3_aa: CASTTDREGTEAFF
j_call: TRBJ1-1
d_call: NA
clone_size: NA
v_call: TRBV19

cdr3_nt: TGTGCCAGTAGTATAGCGGGGCTAGCGGGTGAGCAGTACTTC
cdr3_aa: CASSIAGLAGEQYF
j_call: TRBJ2-7
d_call: TRBD2
clone_size: NA
v_call: TRBV19

cdr3_nt: TGCAGCGTTGCGCCCGGGACAGCCAAGGAGAACACTGAAGCTTTCTTT
cdr3_aa: CSVAPGTAKENTEAFF
j_call: TRBJ1-1
d_call: TRBD1
clone_size: NA
v_call: TRBV29-1

cdr3_nt: TGTGCCAGCAGTTACCCCGGAGAGGGATATGAGCAGTTCTTC
cdr3_aa: CASSYPGEGYEQFF
j_call: TRBJ2-1
d_call: NA
clone_size: NA
v_call: TRBV27

cdr3_nt: TGCGCCAGCAGCTTCGGGGACGCTAACTATGGCTACACCTTC
cdr3_aa: CASSFGDANYGYTF
j_call: TRBJ1-2
d_call: NA
clone_size: NA
v_call: TRBV5-1